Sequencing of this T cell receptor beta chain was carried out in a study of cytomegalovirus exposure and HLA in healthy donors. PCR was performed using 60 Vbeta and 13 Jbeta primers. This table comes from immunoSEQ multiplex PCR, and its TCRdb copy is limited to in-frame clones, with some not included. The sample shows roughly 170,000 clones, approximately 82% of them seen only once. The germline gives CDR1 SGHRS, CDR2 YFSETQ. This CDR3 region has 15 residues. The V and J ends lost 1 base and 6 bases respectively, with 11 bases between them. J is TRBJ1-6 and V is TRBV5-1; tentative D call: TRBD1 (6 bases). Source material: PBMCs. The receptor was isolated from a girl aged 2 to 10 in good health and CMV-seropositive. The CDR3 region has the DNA TGCGCCAGCAGCTTGACAGGGATTCGTAATTCACCCCTCCACTTT. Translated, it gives CASSLTGIRNSPLHF.